A single sample is the source of the 21 T cell receptor beta chains below, sequenced in a study of blood T cell repertoires in COVID-19. Clones were sequenced by immunoSEQ multiplex PCR, and TCRdb holds only the in-frame ones, with some missing. The data hold about 59,000 clones, with roughly 80% observed a single time. Sequencing used peripheral blood. The receptors come from a human donor in a cohort sampled during active COVID-19.

The rearrangement uses TRBV4-1 and TRBJ2-5, with D possibly matching TRBD2 (5 bases). The V gene's germline CDR1 is MGHRA and CDR2 YSYEKL. This CDR3 region has 14 residues. V was cut by 1 base and J by 5 bases, with 11 bases left in between. CDR3: CASSQVGNPETQYF. The CDR3, as DNA: TGCGCCAGCAGCCAAGTCGGGAACCCGGAGACCCAGTACTTC.

The J gene is TRBJ2-5, the V gene TRBV19, with 7 bases that match TRBD1. Germline values: CDR1 LNHDA, CDR2 SQIVND (reference sequence). The CDR3 is 17 residues long. J lost 1 base, V lost 4 bases, and 12 bases had no gene match. The DNA for the CDR3 is TGTGCCAGTAGTACCCAGGACAGGCCCTTACCCCAAGAGACCCAGTACTTC. As protein: CASSTQDRPLPQETQYF.

Only one count was recorded for this clone. The DNA for the CDR3 is TGTGCCAGCAGGAATAGCGGTCTCTACGAGCAGTACTTC. It yields the protein CASRNSGLYEQYF. V usage is TRBV28 and J usage is TRBJ2-7, with D perhaps matching TRBD2 (6 bases). Deletions cut 6 bases from V and 3 bases from J, with 12 bases between. Germline CDR1 and CDR2: MDHEN and SYDVKM. The length of the CDR3 is 13 residues.

In this sample, this clone turned up a few times. V and J are TRBV3-1 (or the pseudogene TRBV3-2) and TRBJ1-2, with unresolved D. Germline values: CDR1 LGHDT, CDR2 YNNKEL (reference sequence). The V end was cut by 3 bases, the J end by 6 bases, with 11 bases between. The CDR3 has 13 amino acids. The CDR3 DNA follows: TGTGCCAGCAGCCATCGGGAGGTGGATGGCTACACCTTC. Translated, it gives CASSHREVDGYTF.

This rearrangement joins TRBV5-6 to TRBJ2-1; possibly TRBD2 for D (6 bases). Deletions cut 2 bases from V and 4 bases from J, with 13 bases between. This CDR3 is 15 amino acids long. Per the germline V gene, CDR1 is SGHDT and CDR2 is YYEEEE. CDR3 amino acids: CASSFGSSAYNEQFF. The CDR3 nucleotides are TGTGCCAGCAGCTTTGGATCTAGCGCGTACAATGAGCAGTTCTTC. Full variable domain (outside the CDR3, taken from reference TRBV5-6 and TRBJ2-1): DAGVTQSPTHLIKTRGQQVTLRCSPKSGHDTVSWYQQALGQGPQFIFQYYEEEERQRGNFPDRFSGHQFPNYSSELNVNALLLGDSALYLCASSFGSSAYNEQFFGPGTRLTVL.

The chain joins TRBV7-9 to TRBJ2-1; 13 positions match TRBD2. The CDR3 spans 15 residues. The V segment lost 5 bases and the J segment 10 bases; nucleotides outside the gene matches: 8. Germline CDR1 and CDR2: SEHNR and FQNEAQ (reference sequence). CDR3 sequence reads: CASSPGLAGEREQFF. The CDR3 DNA reads as TGTGCCAGCAGCCCAGGACTAGCGGGAGAGAGGGAGCAGTTCTTC.

This chain connects TRBV5-1 to TRBJ2-1; TRBD2 matches 10 bases. V lost 2 bases, J lost 6 bases, and 5 bases stayed unmatched. This CDR3 is 15 amino acids long. Germline assignment: CDR1 SGHRS and CDR2 YFSETQ. CDR3 bases: TGCGCCAGCAGCTTATTAGCGGGAGGTGCCAATGAGCAGTTCTTC. Translation: CASSLLAGGANEQFF. Looking up the rest from reference TRBV5-1 and TRBJ2-1 gives the full variable domain: KAGVTQTPRYLIKTRGQQVTLSCSPISGHRSVSWYQQTPGQGLQFLFEYFSETQRNKGNFPGRFSGRQFSNSRSEMNVSTLELGDSALYLCASSLLAGGANEQFFGPGTRLTVL.

This clone has just a few counts. The chain recombines TRBV28 with TRBJ1-5; possibly TRBD1 for D (6 bases). This CDR3 region has 14 residues. V was clipped by 6 bases and J by 7 bases, with 16 bases between them. Per the germline V gene, CDR1 is MDHEN and CDR2 is SYDVKM. The CDR3: CASRPQGTGQPQHF. The DNA of the CDR3 is TGTGCCAGCAGGCCACAGGGTACGGGACAGCCCCAGCATTTT.

V and J are TRBV19 and TRBJ1-3; possible D gene TRBD1, 6 bases. Trimming shortened V by 1 base and J by 2 bases, and 15 bases separated the two germline ends. Germline values: CDR1 LNHDA, CDR2 SQIVND (reference sequence). The CDR3 runs 17 residues. The chain's CDR3 is CASSIAAGGRTGNTIYF. CDR3 bases: TGTGCCAGTAGTATAGCGGCGGGGGGCAGAACTGGAAACACCATATATTTT.

Only a few counts were recorded for this clone. The rearrangement joins TRBV4-3 to TRBJ2-1; D is ambiguous. Trimming stripped 0 bases from V and 7 bases from J, with 10 bases between. Germline values: CDR1 LGHNA, CDR2 YSLEER. The length of the CDR3 is 14 residues. The CDR3 DNA reads as TGCGCCAGCAGCCAAGAAACTGACTTTAATGAGCAGTTCTTC. It is translated as CASSQETDFNEQFF.

This clone was observed a handful of times. V is TRBV10-1 and J is TRBJ1-1; possibly TRBD1 for D (5 bases). Germline-derived CDR1 and CDR2 are WNHNN and SYGVQD (reference sequence). Trimming removed 8 bases from V and 1 base from J, with 8 bases in between. The CDR3 spans 12 residues. DNA for the CDR3: TGCGCCAGCTCCAGGGAGAACACTGAAGCTTTCTTT. Translating gives CASSRENTEAFF.

The chain is built from TRBV3-1 (or the pseudogene TRBV3-2) and TRBJ1-3; D gene ambiguous. Germline values: CDR1 LGHDT, CDR2 YNNKEL (reference sequence). Trimming removed 4 bases from V and 1 base from J, with 8 bases in between. The CDR3 is 14 residues long. CDR3 nucleotide sequence: TGTGCCAGCAGCCCCCGGGAGTCTGGAAACACCATATATTTT. Translation: CASSPRESGNTIYF.

The chain is built from TRBV5-1 and TRBJ1-5, with D unclear. V was trimmed by 0 bases and J by 2 bases, leaving 9 bases between them. CDR1 is SGHRS, CDR2 YFSETQ, per germline. The CDR3 is 15 amino acids. The CDR3: CASSLAGARNQPQHF. CDR3 bases: TGCGCCAGCAGCTTGGCAGGTGCGCGCAATCAGCCCCAGCATTTT.

This clone was seen a few times. The chain recombines TRBV5-1 with TRBJ2-7, with D perhaps TRBD2 (7 bases). Per germline, CDR1 SGHRS and CDR2 YFSETQ. V was shortened by 0 bases and J by 2 bases, with 12 bases between the two germline ends. The CDR3 has 15 amino acids. This CDR3 reads CASSLVGGVTYEQYF. CDR3 sequence (DNA): TGCGCCAGCAGCTTGGTAGGGGGGGTAACCTACGAGCAGTACTTC.

The chain recombines TRBV18 with TRBJ2-5; 7 nucleotides line up with TRBD2. Losses at the gene ends were 3 bases for V and 3 bases for J; bases not matched to a gene: 4. Germline values: CDR1 KGHSH, CDR2 LQKENI. This CDR3 contains 14 residues. CDR3 amino acids: CASSPGLVEETQYF. Here the CDR3 DNA reads TGTGCCAGCTCACCCGGACTAGTGGAAGAGACCCAGTACTTC.

This clone was picked up a small number of times. The CDR3 region is CASSYDGYRGGEAFF. Here the CDR3 DNA reads TGTGCCAGCAGTTACGACGGGTATCGGGGTGGTGAAGCTTTCTTT. The J gene is TRBJ1-1, the V gene TRBV6-5; D not certain. From germline, CDR1 is MNHEY and CDR2 SVGAGI. Deletions cut 2 bases from V and 7 bases from J, with 17 bases between. The CDR3 has 15 amino acids.

This sequence joins TRBV29-1 and TRBJ2-4, with a tentative D call TRBD2 (7 bases). The V end lost 4 bases, the J end lost 2 bases, and 15 bases lay between the germline ends. The CDR3 sequence is 15 residues long. The germline V gene has CDR1 SQVTM and CDR2 ANQGSEA. This CDR3 reads CSVVEGGGSKNIQYF. DNA for the CDR3: TGCAGCGTTGTGGAAGGGGGGGGCTCCAAAAACATTCAGTACTTC.

The rearrangement uses TRBV7-2 and TRBJ2-1, with D perhaps TRBD2 (5 bases). The CDR3 loop spans 15 amino acids. V dropped 3 bases and J dropped 6 bases, with 15 bases sitting between them. Looked up from germline, CDR1 is SGHTA and CDR2 is FQGNSA. The CDR3 nucleotides read TGTGCCAGCAGCTTGGCCATGAGGCGGGCCAATGAGCAGTTCTTC. This codes for CASSLAMRRANEQFF.

This clone appeared a few times. The chain uses TRBV28 and TRBJ1-2, with D possibly being TRBD1 (5 bases). The V gene lost 5 bases and the J gene lost 1 base, with 11 bases spanning the gap. Germline-derived CDR1 and CDR2 are MDHEN and SYDVKM. The CDR3 consists of 14 residues. CDR3 coding DNA: TGTGCCAGCAGTCGACAGCAGATTAACTATGGCTACACCTTC. Translated: CASSRQQINYGYTF.

The V gene is TRBV19, the J gene TRBJ2-7; the D gene is possibly TRBD2 (5 bases). The CDR3 extends over 14 amino acids. CDR1 and CDR2 (germline): LNHDA, SQIVND (reference sequence). Trimming took off 7 bases at V and 6 bases at J, with 19 bases between the two ends. In DNA form, the CDR3 reads TGTGCCAGTACTGAGGGTCCTTGGTCGGGCGAGCAGTACTTC. It is translated as CASTEGPWSGEQYF.

This clone appeared once. Germline and junction disagree at one end, which may indicate a read error. The chain recombines TRBV3-1 (or the pseudogene TRBV3-2) with TRBJ2-7; 8 nucleotides line up with TRBD2. This CDR3 contains 14 residues. Germline CDR1 reads LGHDT; CDR2 reads YNNKEL (reference sequence). The CDR3 sequence: CVSSDSGSSYEQYF. In DNA, the CDR3 is TGTGTCAGCAGCGACAGCGGGAGTTCCTACGAGCAGTACTTC.